This T cell receptor (beta chain) was recovered during a study of shared clonotypes between healthy human individuals. Findings and caveats of the study: Some clonotypes were shared by all four sorted-subset donors, while others were not shared. The non-shared ones had lower generation probabilities than the shared ones.

J was trimmed by 6 bases and V by 6 bases; bases with no gene match: 0. The CDR3 runs to 12 residues. Germline V gene sequence: CDR1 MNHEY, CDR2 SVGAGI. Libraries were prepared by immunoSEQ multiplex PCR; TCRdb keeps only in-frame clonotypes and omits some of them. Of some 1.1 million clones listed, approximately 80% are singletons. Note on this clone: Its antigen is unknown.

The sample taken for sequencing was memory CD4+ T cells from PBMCs. As for subset: CD45RA-negative fraction. The sequence derives from a man in his late teens or twenties in good health. Some clones in this sample may be carry-over from other donors' samples. The chain carries TRBV6-5 and TRBJ2-2, with 8 positions matching TRBD2. The CDR3, as DNA: TGTGCCAGCAGGCGGGGGGCCGGGGAGCTGTTTTTT. It codes for CASRRGAGELFF.